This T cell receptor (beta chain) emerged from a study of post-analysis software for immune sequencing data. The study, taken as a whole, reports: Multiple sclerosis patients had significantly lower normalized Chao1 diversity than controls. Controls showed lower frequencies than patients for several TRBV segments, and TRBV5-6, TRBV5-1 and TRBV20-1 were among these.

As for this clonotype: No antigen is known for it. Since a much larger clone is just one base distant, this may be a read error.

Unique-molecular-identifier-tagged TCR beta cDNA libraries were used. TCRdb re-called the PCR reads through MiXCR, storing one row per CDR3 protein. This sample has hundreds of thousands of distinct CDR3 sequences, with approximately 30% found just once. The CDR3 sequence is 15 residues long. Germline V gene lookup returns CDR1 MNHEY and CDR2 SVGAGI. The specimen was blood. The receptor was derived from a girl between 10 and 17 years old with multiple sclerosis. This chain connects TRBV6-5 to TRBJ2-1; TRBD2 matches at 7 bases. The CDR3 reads CANSPTGTNYNERFF. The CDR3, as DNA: TGTGCCAACAGTCCAACCGGGACTAACTACAATGAGCGGTTCTTC.